Listed below are T cell receptor beta chains from one sample, sequenced in a study of tumor-infiltrating lymphocytes in primary liver carcinoma. TCRdb independently ran MiXCR on the multiplex PCR reads; one entry per CDR3 protein. The sample holds fewer than 400,000 distinct CDR3 sequences; roughly 60% are singletons and the top ten take 15% to 20%. Sequencing was performed on peripheral blood. These TCRs come from a woman younger than 45 with primary liver carcinoma and hepatitis B virus infection. Both conserved end residues are part of each CDR3. Fields, in order: J gene, V gene, D gene, clone size, CDR3 DNA, CDR3 protein. A D gene is named only where the DNA matches it firmly. Where a row states a size, it is once, few, many or the class of an expanded clone; other rows omit it.

J: TRBJ2-1
V: TRBV7-9
D: NA
size: NA
DNA: TGTGCCAGCAGCGGGGACGGTTACAATGAGCAGTTCTTC
CDR3: CASSGDGYNEQFF

J: TRBJ2-4
V: TRBV4-3
D: NA
size: few
DNA: TGCGCCAGCAGCCCTTCTTCCCGGAGAATAAGGGACATTCAGTACTTC
CDR3: CASSPSSRRIRDIQYF

J: TRBJ2-7
V: TRBV2
D: TRBD1
size: NA
DNA: TGTGCCAGTAAGCAACAGGGGGAGTACGAGCAGTACTTC
CDR3: CASKQQGEYEQYF

J: TRBJ2-7
V: TRBV4-3
D: NA
size: NA
DNA: TGCACCAGCAGCCGATCCCTAGCGAGTTACGAGCAGTACTTC
CDR3: CTSSRSLASYEQYF

J: TRBJ2-2
V: TRBV14
D: NA
size: few
DNA: TGTGCCAGCAGCCCCCGAACCGGACATGTTTCTTCCCCCGGGGAGCTGTTTTTT
CDR3: CASSPRTGHVSSPGELFF

J: TRBJ2-4
V: TRBV11-2
D: NA
size: NA
DNA: TGTGCCAGGAGCTTAGCAGTTGGGTGGGTGGAAAACATTCAGTACTTC
CDR3: CARSLAVGWVENIQYF

J: TRBJ1-4
V: TRBV12-3/TRBV12-4
D: NA
size: once
DNA: TGTGCCAGCAGCCCCGGACTCGTCGGTGGAAAACTGTTTTTT
CDR3: CASSPGLVGGKLFF

J: TRBJ2-7
V: TRBV7-9
D: NA
size: NA
DNA: TGTGCCAGCAGCTTAATTGGTGAGCAGTACTTC
CDR3: CASSLIGEQYF

J: TRBJ1-3
V: TRBV28
D: NA
size: NA
DNA: TGTACCAGCAGTTTAGGGGACGTGTCCGGAAACACCATATATTTT
CDR3: CTSSLGDVSGNTIYF

J: TRBJ2-5
V: TRBV12-3/TRBV12-4
D: NA
size: few
DNA: TGTGCCAGCAGCCATAGCGGACAAGAGACCCAGTACTTC
CDR3: CASSHSGQETQYF

J: TRBJ1-2
V: TRBV12-3/TRBV12-4
D: NA
size: many
DNA: TGTGCCAGCAGTTTCCGGCAGACGAACTACACCTTC
CDR3: CASSFRQTNYTF

J: TRBJ2-2
V: TRBV6-5
D: NA
size: NA
DNA: TGTGCCAGCACGACTAGGGTCTGGGAGCTGTTTTTT
CDR3: CASTTRVWELFF

J: TRBJ2-3
V: TRBV4-3
D: NA
size: NA
DNA: TGCGCCAGCATCCACATGACTAGTGCGCCTACGCAGTATTTT
CDR3: CASIHMTSAPTQYF

J: TRBJ2-2
V: TRBV9
D: NA
size: NA
DNA: TGTGCCAGCAGCGCGTGGGACGGGAACACCGGGGAGCTGTTTTTT
CDR3: CASSAWDGNTGELFF

J: TRBJ2-5
V: TRBV11-2
D: NA
size: NA
DNA: TGTGCCAGCAGCTTAGGGCCCTCAAGGGGAGAGGCCCATTACTTC
CDR3: CASSLGPSRGEAHYF

J: TRBJ2-7
V: TRBV28
D: TRBD1
size: NA
DNA: TGTGCCAGCAGTTCCACACGGGCAGGGGGACAATACTTC
CDR3: CASSSTRAGGQYF

J: TRBJ2-1
V: TRBV19
D: TRBD1
size: NA
DNA: TGTGCCAGTAGTAGAATCCAGGGGGCCTACAATGAGCAGTTCTTC
CDR3: CASSRIQGAYNEQFF